The 29 T cell receptor beta chains reported below all come from one sample, sequenced in a study of regulatory T cells in long-lasting Graves disease. The time point was: persistent/refractory GD, antithyroid drugs over 5 years with positive TRAb. RNA extracted from PBMCs served as the sequencing template. TCR beta libraries were built with iRepertoire HTBI primers and Arm-PCR of CDR3 regions. TCRdb redid the calling of the multiplex PCR reads with MiXCR, one entry per CDR3 protein. The sample lists 400,000 to 500,000 distinct CDR3 sequences; approximately 21% were seen once. The sequencing used peripheral blood mononuclear cells (PBMCs), collected when the disease was refractory, from a patient treated with antithyroid drugs. Receptors were obtained from a female donor with Graves disease.

The table lists this clonotype with many counts. V and J are TRBV19 and TRBJ2-7; 12 nucleotides line up with TRBD1. CDR1 is LNHDA, CDR2 SQIVND, per germline (reference sequence). Trimming cost V 4 bases and J 0 bases; bases outside gene matches: 4. This CDR3 contains 16 residues. The CDR3 DNA is TGTGCCAGTAGTAAGTCGGGACAGGGGGCCTCCTACGAGCAGTACTTC. Amino acids: CASSKSGQGASYEQYF.

Regarding this clonotype: The junction does not match germline at one end; this may be a read error. This chain joins TRBV7-9 and TRBJ2-3, with 9 bases identical to TRBD2. This CDR3 has 15 residues. Germline values: CDR1 SEHNR, CDR2 FQNEAQ (reference sequence). This chain's CDR3 is CASSPLAGTADTQYF. The CDR3 coding sequence is TGTGCTAGCAGCCCGCTAGCGGGGACTGCAGATACGCAGTATTTT. Full variable domain (outside the CDR3, taken from reference TRBV7-9 and TRBJ2-3): DTGVSQNPRHKITKRGQNVTFRCDPISEHNRLYWYRQTLGQGPEFLTYFQNEAQLEKSRLLSDRFSAERPKGSFSTLEIQRTEQGDSAMYLCASSPLAGTADTQYFGPGTRLTVL.

This clonotype was detected many times. The chain employs TRBV2 and TRBJ1-1; no clear D. CDR1 and CDR2 (germline): SNHLY, FYNNEI. The CDR3 covers 16 residues. V was trimmed by 3 bases and J by 3 bases, leaving 17 bases between them. CDR3 sequence reads: CASSDHVSGTDTEAFF. DNA of the CDR3: TGTGCCAGCAGTGATCATGTCTCCGGTACTGACACTGAAGCTTTCTTT.

V usage is TRBV18 and J usage is TRBJ2-3; D not certain. The germline V gene has CDR1 KGHSH and CDR2 LQKENI. Trimming removed 2 bases at V and 5 bases at J, with 2 bases between. The CDR3 loop spans 11 amino acids. The CDR3 sequence is CASSPGDTQYF. The DNA of the CDR3 is TGTGCCAGCTCACCAGGAGATACGCAGTATTTT.

This clonotype has a count of ten or more. The chain combines TRBV28 with TRBJ2-7, with 9 bases aligning to TRBD1. The CDR3 runs to 15 residues. Germline CDR1 is MDHEN and CDR2 is SYDVKM. Trimming cost V 5 bases and J 5 bases; bases outside gene matches: 10. CDR3 protein: CASSPPRTGANEQYF. Written as DNA, the CDR3 is TGTGCCAGCAGTCCCCCCCGGACAGGGGCTAACGAGCAGTACTTC. The variable domain in full, with the rest retrieved from reference TRBV28 and TRBJ2-7, is DVKVTQSSRYLVKRTGEKVFLECVQDMDHENMFWYRQDPGLGLRLIYFSYDVKMKEKGDIPEGYSVSREKKERFSLILESASTNQTSMYLCASSPPRTGANEQYFGPGTRLTVT.

This clonotype was counted many times. This rearrangement joins TRBV30 to TRBJ1-2, with TRBD1 matching 7 bases. Trimming removed 0 bases from V and 3 bases from J; junction bases left unmatched: 1. Germline values: CDR1 GTSNPN, CDR2 SVGIG (reference sequence). The CDR3 is 13 amino acids. The CDR3 sequence: CAWSVGTDYGYTF. The CDR3 nucleotides read TGTGCCTGGAGTGTGGGGACAGACTATGGCTACACCTTC.

This clonotype was seen a handful of times. The chain uses TRBV28 and TRBJ2-7; D is ambiguous. The CDR3 totals 12 residues. Germline CDR1 and CDR2: MDHEN and SYDVKM. V was pared by 3 bases and J by 5 bases, with 8 bases between. In DNA, the CDR3 is TGTGCCAGCAGTTTTTGGGTCCACGAGCAGTACTTC. This codes for CASSFWVHEQYF.

This clonotype came up many times. The J gene is TRBJ1-5, the V gene TRBV6-1, with 9 bases aligning to TRBD1. Germline V gene lookup returns CDR1 MNHNS and CDR2 SASEGT. The V and J ends lost 6 bases and 6 bases, in that order; junction bases with no gene match: 6. The CDR3 has 14 residues. This CDR3 reads CASRRTGELQPQHF. The DNA for the CDR3 is TGTGCCAGCAGAAGGACAGGGGAGCTTCAGCCCCAGCATTTT.

The table lists this clonotype with many counts. The chain carries TRBV25-1 and TRBJ1-4; TRBD1 might be the D (5 bases). CDR1 is MGHDK and CDR2 is SYGVNS in the germline V gene. V dropped 2 bases and J dropped 8 bases, with 18 bases sitting between them. This CDR3 contains 16 residues. The CDR3 here is CASSEIVNRLREKLFF. CDR3 coding DNA: TGTGCCAGCAGTGAAATTGTAAACAGGTTAAGAGAAAAACTGTTTTTT.

This clonotype was observed at least ten times. The V call is TRBV7-8, the J call TRBJ2-5, with D hard to call. Trimming cost V 5 bases and J 5 bases, with 15 bases left between them. This CDR3 spans 14 amino acids. CDR1 SGHVS and CDR2 FQNEAQ come from the germline V gene. The CDR3 DNA follows: TGTGCCAGCAGCATGGATCCGATGTGGGAGACCCAGTACTTC. Translated: CASSMDPMWETQYF.

This clonotype was detected a few times. The V call is TRBV7-3, the J call TRBJ2-7; 7 bases map to TRBD1. Germline CDR1 and CDR2: SGHTA and FQGTGA. The length of the CDR3 is 16 residues. The trim removed 5 bases at V and 0 bases at J, leaving 10 bases unmatched. The CDR3 DNA reads TGTGCCAGCAGCCCCCAGCCGGACAGGAGCTCCTACGAGCAGTACTTC. Translating gives CASSPQPDRSSYEQYF.

As for this clonotype: An end of the junction differs from the germline gene, which may be a read error. The chain couples TRBV27 to TRBJ2-1, with D hard to call. Germline CDR1 MNHEY, CDR2 SMNVEV (reference sequence). This CDR3 has 16 residues. CDR3 in amino acids: CVSSLVTVGGYNEQFF. Written as DNA, the CDR3 is TGTGTCAGCAGTTTAGTAACGGTAGGTGGATACAATGAGCAGTTCTTC.

This clonotype showed up many times. The CDR3: CASSALRGGKGTEAFF. The CDR3 DNA reads as TGTGCCAGCAGTGCCCTCAGGGGGGGAAAGGGCACTGAAGCTTTCTTT. This chain links TRBV2 with TRBJ1-1; TRBD1 matches 7 bases. The ends lost 4 bases at V and 4 bases at J; junction bases unmatched: 12. Germline-derived CDR1 and CDR2 are SNHLY and FYNNEI. This CDR3 region has 16 residues.

The CDR3 nucleotides are TGCAGTGTCCGCCGGGTGAGGCTAGCGGGAGGGCTCAACTCCTACGAGCAGTACTTC. Amino acids: CSVRRVRLAGGLNSYEQYF. The gene calls are TRBV20-1 and TRBJ2-7; TRBD2 aligns across 12 bases. CDR1 and CDR2 from the germline V gene are DFQATT and SNEGSKA (reference sequence). V gave up 7 bases and J gave up 0 bases; unmatched junction bases: 19. The CDR3 sequence is 19 residues long.

A few counts support this clonotype. The gene calls are TRBV4-2 and TRBJ2-7; D not resolved. Per the germline V gene, CDR1 is LGHNA and CDR2 is YNFKEQ. The CDR3 is made up of 13 amino acids. The germline V and J ends were trimmed by 0 bases and 6 bases, with 9 bases remaining between them. The CDR3 region has the DNA TGTGCCAGCAGCCAAGATGCGGTTTCCGAGCAGTACTTC. Protein sequence: CASSQDAVSEQYF.

The table lists this clonotype with many counts. The V and J genes are TRBV20-1 and TRBJ1-1; 7 bases match TRBD1. The V gene's germline CDR1 is DFQATT and CDR2 SNEGSKA (reference sequence). The CDR3 contains 14 residues. V lost 6 bases to trimming and J lost 1 base; unmatched junction nucleotides: 8. This chain's CDR3 is CSARPGTENTEAFF. In DNA form, the CDR3 reads TGCAGTGCCCGTCCCGGGACAGAGAACACTGAAGCTTTCTTT.

The V gene is TRBV3-1, the J gene TRBJ1-6, with D tentatively TRBD1 (6 bases). Germline CDR1 LGHDT, CDR2 YNNKEL (reference sequence). The CDR3 sequence is 18 residues long. V was cut by 0 bases and J by 7 bases, with 19 bases left in between. CDR3 sequence reads: CASSQEERGARLNSPLHF. For the CDR3, the DNA is TGTGCCAGCAGCCAAGAAGAGCGGGGGGCAAGATTGAATTCACCCCTCCACTTT.

This clonotype was detected many times. CDR3 amino acids: CATSDSRGGGTGELFF. CDR3 coding DNA: TGTGCCACCAGTGATTCGAGGGGAGGAGGCACCGGGGAGCTGTTTTTT. The chain combines TRBV24-1 with TRBJ2-2; D perhaps matches TRBD2 (6 bases). Germline assignment: CDR1 KGHDR and CDR2 SFDVKD. Trimming removed 2 bases at V and 4 bases at J, with 13 bases between. The CDR3 consists of 16 residues.

V is TRBV20-1 and J is TRBJ2-3; 10 positions match TRBD2. J gave up 5 bases and V 0 bases, and 8 bases lay outside the gene matches. CDR3 length: 16 residues. The germline gives CDR1 DFQATT, CDR2 SNEGSKA (reference sequence). The CDR3 reads CSARDRLAGVIDTQYF. DNA for the CDR3: TGCAGTGCTAGAGATCGGCTAGCGGGAGTAATAGATACGCAGTATTTT.

In this sample, this clonotype turned up many times. Germline is not matched at one junction end, which may reflect a read error. V is TRBV5-1 and J is TRBJ2-7, with D perhaps being TRBD1 or TRBD2 (5 bases each). The CDR3 covers 13 residues. Germline-derived CDR1 and CDR2 are SGHRS and YFSETQ. The CDR3 spells CASSLGTNYEQYF. The CDR3 DNA follows: TGTGCCAGCAGCCTCGGGACCAACTACGAGCAGTACTTC.

This clonotype was counted ten times or more. The rearrangement links TRBV12-3 or TRBV12-4 to TRBJ1-2, with D unresolved. The CDR3 consists of 14 residues. V gave up 7 bases and J gave up 4 bases, with 16 bases separating them. The CDR3 DNA is TGTGCCAGCACCTTCGGAGAAGGCAGCTATGGCTACACCTTC. Translation: CASTFGEGSYGYTF.

This clonotype has ten or more counts. The V gene is TRBV7-8, the J gene TRBJ1-5; possible D gene TRBD1, 5 bases. Trimming took 0 bases from V and 4 from J, leaving 7 bases between them. This CDR3 is built from 14 residues. The germline V gene has CDR1 SGHVS and CDR2 FQNEAQ. CDR3 bases: TGTGCCAGCAGCTTAGCCGAGGGGAATCAGCCCCAGCATTTT. It yields the protein CASSLAEGNQPQHF.

The chain links TRBV27 to TRBJ2-4; no clear D gene. Germline V lookup: CDR1 MNHEY, CDR2 SMNVEV (reference sequence). The CDR3 contains 18 residues. V dropped 3 bases and J dropped 1 base, with 19 bases sitting between them. The CDR3 here is CASSLGYRVGFAKNIQYF. CDR3 sequence (DNA): TGTGCCAGCAGTTTGGGGTATCGTGTAGGATTCGCCAAAAACATTCAGTACTTC.

A few counts support this clonotype. The chain uses TRBV7-9 and TRBJ2-5; D is ambiguous. Deletions cut 4 bases from V and 2 bases from J, with 8 bases between. Germline V gene sequence: CDR1 SEHNR, CDR2 FQNEAQ (reference sequence). The CDR3 is 13 residues long. For the CDR3, the DNA is TGTGCCAGCAGCTCCCCCGATCAAGAGACCCAGTACTTC. This codes for CASSSPDQETQYF.

This clonotype appeared many times. The chain combines TRBV5-1 with TRBJ1-2; weak D call: TRBD1 (6 bases). The CDR3 totals 15 residues. Trimming took off 4 bases at V and 5 bases at J, with 18 bases between the two ends. Germline loops: CDR1 SGHRS, CDR2 YFSETQ. The DNA for the CDR3 is TGCGCCAGCAGCGACAGCCTTATGGGGGCTTATGGCTACACCTTC. This encodes CASSDSLMGAYGYTF.

The J gene is TRBJ2-5, the V gene TRBV19; 8 positions match TRBD1. The germline gives CDR1 LNHDA, CDR2 SQIVND (reference sequence). J was trimmed by 2 bases and V by 9 bases; bases with no gene match: 11. CDR3 size: 15 residues. CDR3 amino acids: CARGRDRRQQETQYF. CDR3 in DNA: TGTGCCAGGGGCCGGGACAGGCGCCAACAAGAGACCCAGTACTTC.

This clonotype came up a few times. The rearrangement uses TRBV4-3 and TRBJ2-5; 7 nucleotides align to TRBD1. There are 17 residues in the CDR3. With V trimmed by 3 bases and J by 1 base, 11 bases remained unmatched. CDR1 and CDR2 (germline): LGHNA, YSLEER. The chain's CDR3 is CASSHHKPGQIQETQYF. The CDR3 DNA follows: TGCGCCAGCAGCCACCATAAACCGGGACAGATCCAAGAGACCCAGTACTTC.

This clonotype came up a few times. Since a much larger clone is just one base distant, this may be a read error. No conserved phenylalanine or tryptophan ends this CDR3, so it is likely a read error. The chain combines TRBV28 with TRBJ1-2, with D unresolved. The CDR3 totals 15 residues. Germline CDR1 reads MDHEN; CDR2 reads SYDVKM. Between the trimmed V and J ends, which lost 5 bases and 4 bases, there was a span of 17 bases. The DNA of the CDR3 is TGTGCCAGCAGTCTTGCACCGATGAGAACCTATGGCTACACCCTC. It codes for CASSLAPMRTYGYTL.

This clonotype came up many times. J is TRBJ2-4 and V is TRBV5-6; TRBD2 might be the D (5 bases). Germline CDR1 reads SGHDT; CDR2 reads YYEEEE. The CDR3 contains 16 residues. Trimming removed 1 base at V and 8 bases at J, with 19 bases between. The CDR3 coding sequence is TGTGCCAGCAGCTTGTTCCGGGCAGCCGGGAAGGACATTCAGTACTTC. The encoded protein is CASSLFRAAGKDIQYF. Supplemented by reference TRBV5-6 and TRBJ2-4, the full variable domain reads DAGVTQSPTHLIKTRGQQVTLRCSPKSGHDTVSWYQQALGQGPQFIFQYYEEEERQRGNFPDRFSGHQFPNYSSELNVNALLLGDSALYLCASSLFRAAGKDIQYFGAGTRLSVL.